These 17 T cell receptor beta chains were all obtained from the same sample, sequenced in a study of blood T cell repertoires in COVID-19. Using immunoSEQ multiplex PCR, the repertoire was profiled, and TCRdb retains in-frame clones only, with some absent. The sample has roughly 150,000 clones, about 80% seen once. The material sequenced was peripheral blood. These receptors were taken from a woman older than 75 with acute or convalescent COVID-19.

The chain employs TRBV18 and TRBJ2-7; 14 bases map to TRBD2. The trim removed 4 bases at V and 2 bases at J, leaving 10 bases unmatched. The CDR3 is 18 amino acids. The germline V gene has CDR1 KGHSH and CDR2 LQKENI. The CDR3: CASSHPGTSGSKAYEQYF. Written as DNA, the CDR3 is TGTGCCAGCTCACATCCAGGGACTAGCGGGAGTAAGGCCTACGAGCAGTACTTC.

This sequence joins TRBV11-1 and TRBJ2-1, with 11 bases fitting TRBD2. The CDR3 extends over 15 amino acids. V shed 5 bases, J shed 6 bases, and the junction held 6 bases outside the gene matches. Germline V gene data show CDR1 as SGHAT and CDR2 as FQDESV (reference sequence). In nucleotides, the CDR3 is TGTGCCAGCAGCCAACTAGCGGGGGCGTCCAATGAGCAGTTCTTC. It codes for CASSQLAGASNEQFF.

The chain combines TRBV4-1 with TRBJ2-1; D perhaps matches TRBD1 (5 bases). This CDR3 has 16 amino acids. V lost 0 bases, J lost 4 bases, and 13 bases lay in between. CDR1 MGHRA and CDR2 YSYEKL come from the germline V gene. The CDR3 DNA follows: TGCGCCAGCAGCCAAGATTTAGGGGTTGGGTACAATGAGCAGTTCTTC. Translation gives CASSQDLGVGYNEQFF.

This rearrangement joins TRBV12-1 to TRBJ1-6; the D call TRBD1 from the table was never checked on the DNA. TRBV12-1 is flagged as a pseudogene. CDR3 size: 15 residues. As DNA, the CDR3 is TGTGCCAGCAGCGCGAGGGACAGGGTAAATTCACCCCTCCACTTT. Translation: CASSARDRVNSPLHF.

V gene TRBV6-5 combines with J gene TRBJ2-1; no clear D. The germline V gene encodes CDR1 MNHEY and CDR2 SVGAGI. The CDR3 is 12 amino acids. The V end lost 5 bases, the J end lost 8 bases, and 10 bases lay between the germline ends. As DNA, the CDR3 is TGTGCCAGCAGTCCCAACTTTGATGAGCAGTTCTTC. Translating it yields CASSPNFDEQFF.

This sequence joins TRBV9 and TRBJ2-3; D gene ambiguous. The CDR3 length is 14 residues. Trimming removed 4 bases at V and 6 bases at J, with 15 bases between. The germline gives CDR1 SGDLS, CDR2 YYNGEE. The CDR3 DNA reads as TGTGCCAGCAGCTTCACCCCCCAGGTGGATACGCAGTATTTT. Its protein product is CASSFTPQVDTQYF.

DNA for the CDR3: TGTGCCAGCAGCTTCGAGGTGTGGCTAGCGGGGAATGAGCAGTTCTTC. Protein sequence: CASSFEVWLAGNEQFF. This rearrangement joins TRBV5-5 to TRBJ2-1, with 9 bases that match TRBD2. The junction had 10 bases not matched to a gene; V was cut back by 2 bases and J by 7 bases. CDR3 length equals 16 residues. Germline CDR1 and CDR2: SGHKS and YYEKEE (reference sequence).

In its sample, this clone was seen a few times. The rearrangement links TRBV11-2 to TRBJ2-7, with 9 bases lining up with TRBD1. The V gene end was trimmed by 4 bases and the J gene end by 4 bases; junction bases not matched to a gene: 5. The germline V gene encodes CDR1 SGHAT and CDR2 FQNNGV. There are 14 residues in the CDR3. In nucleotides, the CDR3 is TGTGCCAGCAGCTCTAGGGACAGGGCTTACGAGCAGTACTTC. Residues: CASSSRDRAYEQYF.

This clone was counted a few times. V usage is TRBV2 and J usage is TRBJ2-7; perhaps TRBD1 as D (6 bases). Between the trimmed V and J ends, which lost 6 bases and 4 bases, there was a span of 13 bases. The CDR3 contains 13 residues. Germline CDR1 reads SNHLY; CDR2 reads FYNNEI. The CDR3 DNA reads TGTGCCAGCAGAAACAGGGTTGGGTACGAGCAGTACTTC. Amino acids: CASRNRVGYEQYF. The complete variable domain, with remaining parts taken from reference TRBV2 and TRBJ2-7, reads EPEVTQTPSHQVTQMGQEVILRCVPISNHLYFYWYRQILGQKVEFLVSFYNNEISEKSEIFDDQFSVERPDGSNFTLKIRSTKLEDSAMYFCASRNRVGYEQYFGPGTRLTVT.

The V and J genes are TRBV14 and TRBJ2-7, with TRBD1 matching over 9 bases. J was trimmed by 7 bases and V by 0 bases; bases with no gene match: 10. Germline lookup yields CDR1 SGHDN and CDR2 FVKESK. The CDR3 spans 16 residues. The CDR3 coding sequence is TGTGCCAGCAGCCAAGATTTTTGGACAGGGGCAGGGGAGCAGTACTTC. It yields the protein CASSQDFWTGAGEQYF.

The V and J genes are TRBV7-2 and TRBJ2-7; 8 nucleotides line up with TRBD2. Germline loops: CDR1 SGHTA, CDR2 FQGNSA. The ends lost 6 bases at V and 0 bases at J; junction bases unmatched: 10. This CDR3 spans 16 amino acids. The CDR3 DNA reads TGTGCCAGCAGTCCAGCTATAGCGGGGAGCTCCTACGAGCAGTACTTC. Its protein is CASSPAIAGSSYEQYF.

The CDR3 nucleotides read TGTGCCAGCAGCCCCCGGTCTAGGGGCACTAATGAAAAACTGTTTTTT. Its translation is CASSPRSRGTNEKLFF. The chain combines TRBV9 with TRBJ1-4; the D gene is possibly TRBD1 (5 bases). V lost 4 bases and J lost 2, with 15 bases in between. Germline lookup yields CDR1 SGDLS and CDR2 YYNGEE. The CDR3 is 16 amino acids.

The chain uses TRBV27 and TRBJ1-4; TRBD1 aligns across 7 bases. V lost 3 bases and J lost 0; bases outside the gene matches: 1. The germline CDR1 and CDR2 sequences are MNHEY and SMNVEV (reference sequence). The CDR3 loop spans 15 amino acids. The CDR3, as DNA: TGTGCCAGCAGTTTTACAGGGGCAACTAATGAAAAACTGTTTTTT. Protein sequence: CASSFTGATNEKLFF.

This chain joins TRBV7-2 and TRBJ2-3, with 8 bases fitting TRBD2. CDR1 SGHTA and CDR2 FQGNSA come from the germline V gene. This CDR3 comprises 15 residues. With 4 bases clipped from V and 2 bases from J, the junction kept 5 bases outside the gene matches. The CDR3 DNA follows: TGTGCCAGCAGCTCGGGACTAGTTCCCACAGATACGCAGTATTTT. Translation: CASSSGLVPTDTQYF.

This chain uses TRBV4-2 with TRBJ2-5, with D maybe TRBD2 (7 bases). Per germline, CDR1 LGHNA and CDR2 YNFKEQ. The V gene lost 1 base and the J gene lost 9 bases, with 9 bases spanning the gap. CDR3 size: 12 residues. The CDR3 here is CASSQGGGPQYF. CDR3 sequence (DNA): TGTGCCAGCAGCCAAGGGGGGGGGCCCCAGTACTTC.

The CDR3 sequence: CASSPLGGSEKLFF. The CDR3 DNA follows: TGTGCCAGCTCACCGCTCGGAGGGAGTGAAAAACTGTTTTTT. This rearrangement joins TRBV18 to TRBJ1-4; D gene ambiguous. Germline CDR1 and CDR2: KGHSH and LQKENI. The CDR3 runs to 14 residues. Deletions cut 3 bases from V and 7 bases from J, with 12 bases between.

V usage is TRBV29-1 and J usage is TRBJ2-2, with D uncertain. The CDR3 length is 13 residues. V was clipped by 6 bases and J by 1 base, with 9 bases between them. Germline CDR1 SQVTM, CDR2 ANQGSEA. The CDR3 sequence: CSVRSENTGELFF. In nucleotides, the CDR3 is TGCAGCGTCAGGTCAGAGAACACCGGGGAGCTGTTTTTT.